This TCR beta chain was found in a study of cytomegalovirus exposure and HLA in healthy donors. Use of 60 Vbeta and 13 Jbeta primers characterized the PCR. Assay used: immunoSEQ multiplex PCR; TCRdb lists only in-frame clones, some missing. The table shows about 90,000 clones, with about 70% occurring only once. Germline V gene sequence: CDR1 MNHEY, CDR2 SMNVEV (reference sequence). V shed 5 bases and J shed 6 bases, with 7 bases lying between them. The CDR3 loop spans 11 amino acids. The TCR originated in a young man in good health and CMV-seronegative. The V gene is TRBV27, the J gene TRBJ1-2; TRBD1 is a possible D gene (6 bases). Sequencing used PBMCs. The CDR3 region is CASSAGDGYTF. The DNA for the CDR3 is TGTGCCAGCAGTGCAGGGGATGGCTACACCTTC.